A single TCR beta chain is shown here with its context. Its target antigen remains unknown. No base-level quality is on record; no much larger clone is a single base apart. The junction carries 11 bases between V and J, which are trimmed by 7 bases and 5 bases respectively. The germline V gene (reference sequence) sets CDR1 to DFQATT and CDR2 to SNEGSKA. The CDR3 runs 11 residues from the cysteine to the phenylalanine. Just CDR3 DNA is preserved here, 33 bases in frame from base 1. TCRdb shows the sequencer as Illumina HiSeq 2500. Quantitative 5'-RACE with molecular barcodes was used to prepare TCR beta libraries. The original pipeline was this. Disease-linked TCR variants were identified with a new computational method built on a probabilistic model of VDJ rearrangement. TCRdb took the public reads, trimmed them with fastp at Q25, ran MiXCR for clone calling and kept in-frame beta chains. Rows are unified per CDR3 protein, each entry keeping the most common DNA and genes. The V and J calls follow TCRdb's processing rather than the paper's. For this sample the table gives fewer than 500,000 distinct CDR3 sequences, of which around 24% were detected only once. The top ten clones comprise approximately 16% of the sample.

The data belong to a study of CD8 T cells in ankylosing spondylitis (dated by TCRdb to about 2017). In the study overall: To find TCR variants linked to disease, the study profiled T cell receptor beta repertoires in ankylosing spondylitis patients and healthy donors. In total, the full study cohort was made up of roughly 110 healthy donors and about two dozen ankylosing spondylitis patients. Samples of peripheral blood were taken, and for ankylosing spondylitis patients, synovial fluid was collected as well. The paper's findings and limits, for the study overall: A TCR beta motif of several highly homologous amino acid variants appeared characteristic of blood from ankylosing spondylitis patients. Some TCR beta motif variants had previously been reported in synovial fluid and blood of reactive arthritis patients, which suggested common disease-initiation mechanisms. The disease-linked clones showed a CD8+ phenotype and occurred at relatively low frequencies in peripheral blood. Significant enrichment of the disease-linked clones was reported in matched synovial fluid samples from ankylosing spondylitis patients.

The sequence joins TRBV20-1 to TRBJ1-1; the D gene is possibly TRBD1, with 6 bases matching. The sample consisted of blood, either unsorted or a sorted T cell fraction (not recorded which). The sequence came from a male donor with ankylosing spondylitis. The base sequence is TGCAGTGGGGGGCGCTGGACTGAAGCTTTCTTT. Protein translation: CSGGRWTEAFF.